A single sample is the source of the 23 T cell receptor beta chains below, sequenced in a study of blood T cell repertoires in COVID-19. Assay: immunoSEQ multiplex PCR; the TCRdb copy retains only in-frame clones and omits some. This sample has approximately 200,000 clones, with 87% found just once. Sequencing was done on a sample of PBMCs or T cells enriched from blood (not recorded which). These receptor sequences come from a man aged 30 to 45 in a cohort exposed to, infected with or recovered from COVID-19 (not recorded which).

This clone was found once. The chain couples TRBV7-9 to TRBJ1-1; D is ambiguous. Per germline, CDR1 SEHNR and CDR2 FQNEAQ (reference sequence). V lost 3 bases and J 2 bases, leaving 7 bases between the germline ends. This CDR3 is built from 13 residues. CDR3 region: CASSFSLNTEAFF. CDR3 in DNA: TGTGCCAGCAGCTTTAGTCTTAACACTGAAGCTTTCTTT.

V and J are TRBV7-9 and TRBJ1-1, with unresolved D. V was pared by 6 bases and J by 5 bases, with 7 bases between. The CDR3 extends over 11 amino acids. Germline loops: CDR1 SEHNR, CDR2 FQNEAQ (reference sequence). The CDR3 nucleotides are TGTGCCAGCAGTTTTATTACTGAAGCTTTCTTT. Protein: CASSFITEAFF.

This chain connects TRBV27 to TRBJ2-3; the D gene is possibly TRBD2 (5 bases). Germline V gene lookup returns CDR1 MNHEY and CDR2 SMNVEV (reference sequence). The CDR3 loop spans 15 amino acids. Between the trimmed V and J ends, which lost 5 bases and 8 bases, there was a span of 20 bases. CDR3 amino acids: CASSPTPTFGGTQYF. The CDR3 nucleotides are TGTGCCAGCAGTCCCACCCCAACTTTCGGAGGTACGCAGTATTTT.

The chain uses TRBV19 and TRBJ2-7, with D possibly matching TRBD1 (5 bases). Germline lookup yields CDR1 LNHDA and CDR2 SQIVND (reference sequence). The CDR3 totals 16 residues. The ends were cut back, 3 bases at V and 0 bases at J, with 15 bases in the middle. The CDR3 coding sequence is TGTGCCAGTAGTATGAAGGCCAGGGATTACTCCTACGAGCAGTACTTC. Translation: CASSMKARDYSYEQYF.

The chain combines TRBV19 with TRBJ1-3, with 7 bases lining up with TRBD1. From germline, CDR1 is LNHDA and CDR2 SQIVND (reference sequence). This CDR3 is built from 13 residues. The junction had 4 bases not matched to a gene; V was cut back by 7 bases and J by 4 bases. Here the CDR3 reads CASTQQGGNTIYF. For the CDR3, the DNA is TGTGCCAGTACCCAACAGGGGGGAAACACCATATATTTT.

This rearrangement joins TRBV7-9 to TRBJ2-5; maybe TRBD2 (6 bases). V lost 6 bases and J lost 5, with 13 bases in between. The CDR3 has 13 amino acids. Per the germline V gene, CDR1 is SEHNR and CDR2 is FQNEAQ (reference sequence). The CDR3 sequence: CASRKTGGETQYF. In DNA, the CDR3 is TGTGCCAGCAGGAAAACCGGAGGGGAGACCCAGTACTTC.

The chain combines TRBV6-2 or TRBV6-3 with TRBJ1-2; 9 nucleotides align to TRBD1. The CDR3 covers 13 residues. Germline loops: CDR1 MNHEY, CDR2 SVGEGT. With 3 bases clipped from V and 7 bases from J, the junction kept 3 bases outside the gene matches. CDR3 loop: CASSYGTGIGYTF. CDR3 DNA: TGTGCCAGCAGTTATGGGACAGGGATTGGCTACACCTTC.

The J gene is TRBJ1-5, the V gene TRBV28; D possibly corresponds to TRBD1 (5 bases). The V gene lost 3 bases and the J gene lost 6 bases, with 12 bases spanning the gap. Germline V gene data show CDR1 as MDHEN and CDR2 as SYDVKM. The CDR3 consists of 14 residues. The CDR3 loop reads CASSFQQGPQPQHF. Written as DNA, the CDR3 is TGTGCCAGCAGTTTCCAGCAGGGCCCTCAGCCCCAGCATTTT.

This clone was recorded a few times. The chain combines TRBV6-2 or TRBV6-3 with TRBJ2-1, with D perhaps matching TRBD1 (6 bases). Germline CDR1 is MNHEY and CDR2 is SVGEGT. The V end was cut by 6 bases, the J end by 15 bases, with 21 bases between. The CDR3 loop spans 13 amino acids. The CDR3, as DNA: TGTGCCAGCAGCCCTTCGGCCCGACAGGCTGGGTTCTTC. This gives the protein CASSPSARQAGFF.

The chain joins TRBV28 to TRBJ1-2, with D possibly TRBD1 on 5 matching bases. CDR3 length equals 15 residues. Trimming removed 2 bases from V and 5 bases from J, with 15 bases in between. Germline loops: CDR1 MDHEN, CDR2 SYDVKM. The CDR3 sequence is CASSLLRGGGYGYTF. The DNA for the CDR3 is TGTGCCAGCAGTTTACTTCGGGGGGGAGGGTATGGCTACACCTTC.

This sequence joins TRBV11-2 and TRBJ2-5, with 7 nucleotides matching TRBD2. The CDR3 is made up of 13 amino acids. Germline V lookup: CDR1 SGHAT, CDR2 FQNNGV. This CDR3 reads CARGGISQETQYF. The CDR3 bases are TGTGCACGGGGAGGGATTAGCCAAGAGACCCAGTACTTC.

V gene TRBV3-1 (or the pseudogene TRBV3-2) combines with J gene TRBJ1-1; TRBD1 agrees at 7 bases. This CDR3 contains 14 residues. Germline-derived CDR1 and CDR2 are LGHDT and YNNKEL (reference sequence). V gave up 6 bases and J gave up 0 bases; unmatched junction bases: 4. Here the CDR3 DNA reads TGTGCCAGCAGGATGGGACAGATGAACACTGAAGCTTTCTTT. Its protein product is CASRMGQMNTEAFF.

The V and J genes are TRBV7-8 and TRBJ2-1; TRBD2 is a possible D gene (6 bases). This CDR3 is built from 17 residues. Trimming stripped 5 bases from V and 0 bases from J, with 17 bases between. CDR1 and CDR2 (germline): SGHVS, FQNEAQ. The CDR3 loop is CASSVTGTQSSYNEQFF. Here the CDR3 DNA reads TGTGCCAGCAGCGTTACCGGGACTCAGAGCTCCTACAATGAGCAGTTCTTC.

This clone was seen a few times. The J gene is TRBJ2-7, the V gene TRBV6-5; 8 nucleotides align to TRBD1. The CDR3 loop spans 14 amino acids. Germline assignment: CDR1 MNHEY and CDR2 SVGAGI. V lost 5 bases to trimming and J lost 3 bases; unmatched junction nucleotides: 6. This CDR3 reads CASSRQGANYEQYF. Written as DNA, the CDR3 is TGTGCCAGCAGTCGGCAGGGGGCAAACTACGAGCAGTACTTC.

This rearrangement joins TRBV20-1 to TRBJ1-1; D ambiguous. Germline-derived CDR1 and CDR2 are DFQATT and SNEGSKA (reference sequence). Trimming stripped 4 bases from V and 3 bases from J, with 6 bases between. This CDR3 contains 11 residues. The CDR3 DNA sequence: TGCAGTGCTACCACTTACACTGAAGCTTTCTTT. It yields the protein CSATTYTEAFF.

The gene calls are TRBV27 and TRBJ2-7, with D perhaps TRBD2 (6 bases). This CDR3 has 15 residues. The ends were cut back, 2 bases at V and 0 bases at J, with 11 bases in the middle. The germline CDR1 and CDR2 sequences are MNHEY and SMNVEV (reference sequence). CDR3 sequence reads: CASSLVAESSYEQYF. The CDR3 DNA reads as TGTGCCAGCAGTTTAGTAGCGGAGAGCTCCTACGAGCAGTACTTC.

This sequence joins TRBV7-2 and TRBJ2-2, with TRBD2 matching over 9 bases. The junction had 7 bases not matched to a gene; V was cut back by 5 bases and J by 6 bases. The CDR3 loop spans 15 amino acids. CDR1 and CDR2 from the germline V gene are SGHTA and FQGNSA. The CDR3 protein is CASSDTSGRSGELFF. CDR3 coding DNA: TGTGCCAGCAGCGATACCAGCGGGAGGTCCGGGGAGCTGTTTTTT.

Details on this clone: This CDR3 is also generated by other DNA sequences in the sample. The chain carries TRBV19 and TRBJ1-2; no definite D call. Germline loops: CDR1 LNHDA, CDR2 SQIVND (reference sequence). V was pared by 1 base and J by 2 bases, with 5 bases between. The length of the CDR3 is 13 residues. The CDR3 region is CASSIAGNYGYTF. The DNA for the CDR3 is TGTGCCAGTAGTATAGCGGGAAACTATGGCTACACCTTC.

The genes are TRBV4-1 and TRBJ2-2; 14 nucleotides align to TRBD2. Trimming cost V 4 bases and J 6 bases; bases outside gene matches: 1. From germline, CDR1 is MGHRA and CDR2 YSYEKL. The CDR3 sequence is 15 residues long. The CDR3 sequence is CASSPGLAGAGELFF. CDR3 bases: TGCGCCAGCAGCCCGGGACTAGCGGGAGCCGGGGAGCTGTTTTTT.

This chain uses TRBV25-1 with TRBJ2-5; D remains ambiguous. Germline CDR1 reads MGHDK; CDR2 reads SYGVNS. This CDR3 has 13 amino acids. With 2 bases removed from V and 5 bases from J, the gap between germline ends came to 9 bases. As DNA, the CDR3 is TGTGCCAGCAGTGAAGCTGAAAGCGAGACCCAGTACTTC. The encoded protein is CASSEAESETQYF.

The V and J genes are TRBV7-8 and TRBJ2-7; perhaps TRBD1 as D (5 bases). Germline loops: CDR1 SGHVS, CDR2 FQNEAQ. The ends were cut back, 6 bases at V and 3 bases at J, with 9 bases in the middle. This CDR3 has 12 residues. CDR3 amino acids: CASRGASYEQYF. DNA for the CDR3: TGTGCCAGCAGAGGGGCCAGCTACGAGCAGTACTTC.

The chain carries TRBV5-1 and TRBJ2-7, with D possibly being TRBD1 (5 bases). The V end was cut by 4 bases, the J end by 6 bases, with 17 bases between. Germline CDR1 reads SGHRS; CDR2 reads YFSETQ. This CDR3 comprises 14 residues. The CDR3 nucleotides are TGCGCCAGCAGCCAGTACGACAGAGTCTCCGAGCAGTACTTC. It specifies CASSQYDRVSEQYF.

This chain links TRBV6-5 with TRBJ1-1; 7 positions agree with TRBD1. Per germline, CDR1 MNHEY and CDR2 SVGAGI. The CDR3 runs to 14 residues. J gave up 3 bases and V 3 bases, and 4 bases lay outside the gene matches. The CDR3 nucleotides read TGTGCCAGCAGTTATCAGGGGGTAGACACTGAAGCTTTCTTT. Amino acids: CASSYQGVDTEAFF.